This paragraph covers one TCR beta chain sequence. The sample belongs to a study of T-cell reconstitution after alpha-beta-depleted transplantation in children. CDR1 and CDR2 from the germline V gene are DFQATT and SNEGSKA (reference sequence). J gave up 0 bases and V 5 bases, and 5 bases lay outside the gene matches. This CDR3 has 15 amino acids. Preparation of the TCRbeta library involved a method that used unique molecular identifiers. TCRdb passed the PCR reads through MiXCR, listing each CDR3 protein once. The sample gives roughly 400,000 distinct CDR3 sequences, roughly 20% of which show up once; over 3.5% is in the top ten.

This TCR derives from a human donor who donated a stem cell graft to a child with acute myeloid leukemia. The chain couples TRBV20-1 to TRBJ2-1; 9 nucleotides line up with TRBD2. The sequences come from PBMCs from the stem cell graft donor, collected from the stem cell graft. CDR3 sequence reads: CSAPVAGVSYNEQFF. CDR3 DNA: TGCAGTGCTCCCGTAGCGGGAGTCTCCTACAATGAGCAGTTCTTC.